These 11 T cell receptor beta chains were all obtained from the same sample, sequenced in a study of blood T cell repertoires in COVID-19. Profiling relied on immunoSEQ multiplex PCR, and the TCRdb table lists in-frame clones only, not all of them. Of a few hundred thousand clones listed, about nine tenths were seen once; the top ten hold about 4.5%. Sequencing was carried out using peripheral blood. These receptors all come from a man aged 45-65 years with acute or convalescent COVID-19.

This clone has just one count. The CDR3 nucleotides read TGTGCCAGCAGCCCGTCGGACGGGATCTATGGCTACACCTTC. Translated: CASSPSDGIYGYTF. J is TRBJ1-2 and V is TRBV5-4; D call uncertain. Trimming pared 4 bases from V and 4 bases from J, leaving 14 bases between. The CDR3 length is 14 residues. Germline lookup yields CDR1 SGHNT and CDR2 YYREEE (reference sequence).

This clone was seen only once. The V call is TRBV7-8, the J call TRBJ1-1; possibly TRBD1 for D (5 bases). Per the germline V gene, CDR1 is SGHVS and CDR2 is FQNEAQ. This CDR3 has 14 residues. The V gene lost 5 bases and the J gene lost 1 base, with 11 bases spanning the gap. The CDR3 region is CASSLLGQNTEAFF. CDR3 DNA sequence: TGTGCCAGCAGCCTTTTGGGGCAGAACACTGAAGCTTTCTTT. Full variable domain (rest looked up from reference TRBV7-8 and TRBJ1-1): GAGVSQSPRYKVAKRGQDVALRCDPISGHVSLFWYQQALGQGPEFLTYFQNEAQLDKSGLPSDRFFAERPEGSVSTLKIQRTQQEDSAVYLCASSLLGQNTEAFFGQGTRLTVV.

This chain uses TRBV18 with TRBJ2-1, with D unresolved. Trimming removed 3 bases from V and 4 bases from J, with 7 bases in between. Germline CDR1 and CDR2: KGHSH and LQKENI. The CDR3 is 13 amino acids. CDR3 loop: CASSPSEYNEQFF. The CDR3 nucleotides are TGTGCCAGCTCACCTAGTGAATACAATGAGCAGTTCTTC.

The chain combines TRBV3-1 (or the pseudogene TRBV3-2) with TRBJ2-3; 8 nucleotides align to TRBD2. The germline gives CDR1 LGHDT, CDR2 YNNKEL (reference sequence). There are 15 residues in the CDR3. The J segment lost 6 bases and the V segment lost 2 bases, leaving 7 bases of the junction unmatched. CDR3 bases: TGTGCCAGCAGCCAACAAGCGGGGGCCGAGGATACGCAGTATTTT. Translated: CASSQQAGAEDTQYF.

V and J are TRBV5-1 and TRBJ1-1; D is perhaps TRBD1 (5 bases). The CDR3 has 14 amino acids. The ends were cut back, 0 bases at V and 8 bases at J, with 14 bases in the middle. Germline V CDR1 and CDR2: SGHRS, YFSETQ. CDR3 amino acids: CASSLEFGQGEAFF. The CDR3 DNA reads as TGCGCCAGCAGCTTGGAGTTCGGCCAGGGCGAAGCTTTCTTT.

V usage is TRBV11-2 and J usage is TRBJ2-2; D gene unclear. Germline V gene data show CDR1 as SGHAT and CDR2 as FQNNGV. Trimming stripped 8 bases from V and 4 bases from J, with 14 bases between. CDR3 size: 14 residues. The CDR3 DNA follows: TGTGCCAGCGCAGGTACTCGATCCACCGGGGAGCTGTTTTTT. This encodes CASAGTRSTGELFF. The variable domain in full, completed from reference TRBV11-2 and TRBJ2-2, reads EAGVAQSPRYKIIEKRQSVAFWCNPISGHATLYWYQQILGQGPKLLIQFQNNGVVDDSQLPKDRFSAERLKGVDSTLKIQPAKLEDSAVYLCASAGTRSTGELFFGEGSRLTVL.

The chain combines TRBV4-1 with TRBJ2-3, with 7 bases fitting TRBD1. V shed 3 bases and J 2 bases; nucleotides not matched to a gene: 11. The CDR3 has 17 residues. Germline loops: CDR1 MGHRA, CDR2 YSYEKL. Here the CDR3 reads CASSHHGQARPTDTQYF. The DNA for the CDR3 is TGCGCCAGCAGCCATCATGGACAGGCGAGGCCCACAGATACGCAGTATTTT.

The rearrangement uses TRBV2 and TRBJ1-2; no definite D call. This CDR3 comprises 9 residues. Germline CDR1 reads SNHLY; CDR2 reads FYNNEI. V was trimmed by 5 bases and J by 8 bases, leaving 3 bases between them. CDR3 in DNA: TGTGCCAGCAGTCCGGGCTACACCTTC. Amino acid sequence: CASSPGYTF.

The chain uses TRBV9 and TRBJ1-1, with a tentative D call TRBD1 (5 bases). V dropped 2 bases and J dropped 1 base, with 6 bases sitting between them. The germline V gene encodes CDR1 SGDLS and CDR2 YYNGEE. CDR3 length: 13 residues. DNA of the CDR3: TGTGCCAGCAGCGTGACAGCGAACACTGAAGCTTTCTTT. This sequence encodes CASSVTANTEAFF.

For the CDR3, the DNA is TGCAGCGCCCACGCCCAGGTTGGAAACACCATATATTTT. Translating it yields CSAHAQVGNTIYF. This chain links TRBV29-1 with TRBJ1-3; D not certain. Germline V CDR1 and CDR2: SQVTM, ANQGSEA. The CDR3 is 13 residues long. Trimming pared 7 bases from V and 3 bases from J, leaving 13 bases between.

CDR3 bases: TGCGCCAGCAGCTCCTACGGGGGGGTCCCCACAGATACGCAGTATTTT. It codes for CASSSYGGVPTDTQYF. This rearrangement joins TRBV5-1 to TRBJ2-3; 8 bases align to TRBD2. V lost 3 bases to trimming and J lost 2 bases; unmatched junction nucleotides: 8. This CDR3 contains 16 residues. Germline CDR1 is SGHRS and CDR2 is YFSETQ.